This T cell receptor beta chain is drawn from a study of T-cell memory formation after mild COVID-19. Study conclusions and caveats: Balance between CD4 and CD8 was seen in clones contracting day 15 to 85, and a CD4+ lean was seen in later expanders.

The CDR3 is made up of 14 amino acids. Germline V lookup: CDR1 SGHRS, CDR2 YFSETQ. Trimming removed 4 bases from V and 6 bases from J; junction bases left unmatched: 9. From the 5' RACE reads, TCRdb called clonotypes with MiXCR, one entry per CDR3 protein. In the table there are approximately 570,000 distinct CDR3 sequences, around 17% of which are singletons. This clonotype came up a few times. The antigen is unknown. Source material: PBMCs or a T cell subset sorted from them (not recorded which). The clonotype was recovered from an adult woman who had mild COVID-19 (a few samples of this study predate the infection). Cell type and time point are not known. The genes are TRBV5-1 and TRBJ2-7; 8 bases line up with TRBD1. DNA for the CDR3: TGCGCCAGCAGCCGTTACAGGGGGAAGGGCGAGCAGTACTTC. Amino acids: CASSRYRGKGEQYF.